This paragraph reports one T cell receptor beta chain. This specimen comes from a study of technical replicates of blood from four donors. Sequenced by immunoSEQ multiplex PCR; TCRdb stores in-frame clones only, minus some. The sample carries about 90,000 clones, 94% recorded once. The sequence was collected from a human donor in good health. The sample consisted of T cells isolated from PBMCs.

CDR3 loop: CASRTQGTTEAFF. CDR3 sequence (DNA): TGTGCCAGCAGGACACAGGGTACAACTGAAGCTTTCTTT. The chain employs TRBV6-4 and TRBJ1-1; D is perhaps TRBD1 (6 bases). Germline V lookup: CDR1 MRHNA, CDR2 SNTAGT. Trimming stripped 6 bases from V and 5 bases from J, with 13 bases between. The CDR3 runs to 13 residues.